This TCR beta chain is drawn from a study of cytomegalovirus exposure and HLA in healthy donors. The CDR3 has 14 residues. Germline CDR1 reads MDHEN; CDR2 reads SYDVKM. The V segment lost 2 bases and the J segment 3 bases; nucleotides outside the gene matches: 3. 60 Vbeta and 13 Jbeta primers were used in PCR. This table comes from immunoSEQ multiplex PCR, and its TCRdb copy is limited to in-frame clones, with some not included. The sample shows about 170,000 clones, 82% of them seen only once. This TCR derives from a girl aged 2 to 10 in good health and CMV-seropositive. V and J are TRBV28 and TRBJ1-1; TRBD1 matches 7 bases. Sequenced sample: PBMCs. The DNA for the CDR3 is TGTGCCAGCAGTTTAGTAGGGGGCGACACTGAAGCTTTCTTT. Its translation: CASSLVGGDTEAFF.